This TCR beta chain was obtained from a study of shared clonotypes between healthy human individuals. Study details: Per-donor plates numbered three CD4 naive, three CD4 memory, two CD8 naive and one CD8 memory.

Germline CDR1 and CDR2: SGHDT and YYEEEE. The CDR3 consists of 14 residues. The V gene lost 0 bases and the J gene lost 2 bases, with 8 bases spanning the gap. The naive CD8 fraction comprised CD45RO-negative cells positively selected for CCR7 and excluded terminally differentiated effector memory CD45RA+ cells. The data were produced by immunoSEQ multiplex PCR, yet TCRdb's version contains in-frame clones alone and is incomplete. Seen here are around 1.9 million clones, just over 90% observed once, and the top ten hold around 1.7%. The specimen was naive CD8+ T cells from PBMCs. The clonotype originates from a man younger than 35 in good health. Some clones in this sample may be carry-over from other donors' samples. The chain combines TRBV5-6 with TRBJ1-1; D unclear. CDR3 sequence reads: CASSLDLDNTEAFF. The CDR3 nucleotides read TGTGCCAGCAGCTTGGACTTGGATAACACTGAAGCTTTCTTT.